This T cell receptor beta chain was documented in a study of cytomegalovirus exposure and HLA in healthy donors. Findings of the study overall: TCR beta chains numbering more than 150 were designated cytomegalovirus-associated. Donors belonging to an Asian-associated ancestry cluster reportedly showed fewer N-insertions in productive TCRs than the roughly 670-donor mean, according to what a later analysis found. CMV serostatus was the only recorded immune exposure for donors. A few CMV-associated chains were confirmed in vitro to be specific for CMV antigens.

With respect to this clone: The antigen is unknown.

Primers included in the PCR were 60 Vbeta and 13 Jbeta primers. Sequencing used immunoSEQ multiplex PCR; TCRdb keeps in-frame clones, though not all of them. The sample records 120,000 to 150,000 clones, 79% being singletons. Deletions cut 2 bases from V and 7 bases from J, with 18 bases between. The germline CDR1 and CDR2 sequences are SGHTA and FQGNSA. There are 16 residues in the CDR3. The origin of this receptor is a woman aged 40 to 50 in good health and CMV-seropositive. Sequencing input: PBMCs. V usage is TRBV7-2 and J usage is TRBJ2-1, with a weak D call TRBD2 (6 bases). This CDR3 reads CASSLSGGSYQNEQFF. Here the CDR3 DNA reads TGTGCCAGCAGCTTATCCGGGGGAAGTTATCAAAATGAGCAGTTCTTC.